The rows below give T cell receptor beta chains drawn from one sample of a study of blood T cell repertoires in COVID-19. Sequencing used immunoSEQ multiplex PCR; TCRdb keeps in-frame clones, though not all of them. The sample lists about 140,000 clones; roughly 83% were seen once. Input material: PBMCs or T cells enriched from blood (not recorded which). The receptors come from a man aged 35-49 years with acute COVID-19. Each CDR3 is given with its conserved first and last residue. The D gene is left open where the match is weak. Clone size is given for some rows only: seen once, a few or many times, or a class if the clone is expanded.

V gene	clone size	D gene	J gene	CDR3 protein	CDR3 DNA
TRBV30	.	.	TRBJ1-2	CAWSTGNNYGYTF	TGTGCCTGGAGTACCGGGAATAACTATGGCTACACCTTC
TRBV5-6	.	.	TRBJ1-2	CASSLAGGGYYGYTF	TGTGCCAGCAGCTTGGCGGGGGGTGGGTACTATGGCTACACCTTC
TRBV5-1	few	.	TRBJ1-1	CASSLEWGGGTEAFF	TGCGCCAGCAGCTTGGAGTGGGGTGGAGGCACTGAAGCTTTCTTT
TRBV11-2	.	TRBD2	TRBJ2-5	CASSLAGGQYSQYF	TGTGCCAGCAGCCTGGCGGGGGGCCAGTATTCCCAGTACTTC
TRBV15	.	TRBD1	TRBJ1-1	CATSRGTGLNTEAFF	TGTGCCACCAGCAGAGGGACAGGGCTGAACACTGAAGCTTTCTTT
TRBV6-4	.	.	TRBJ2-7	CASSDSLRLILEKYYEQYF	TGTGCCAGCAGTGACTCGCTCAGACTGATCTTGGAAAAATACTACGAGCAGTACTTC
TRBV2	.	.	TRBJ2-5	CASVQRVNSETQYF	TGTGCCAGCGTTCAGCGGGTCAATTCGGAGACCCAGTACTTC
TRBV7-9	few	.	TRBJ1-2	CASSPGTFFNYGYTF	TGTGCCAGCAGCCCAGGGACTTTTTTCAACTATGGCTACACCTTC
TRBV2	.	TRBD1	TRBJ2-5	CASSATGFQETQYF	TGTGCCAGCAGTGCGACAGGGTTCCAAGAGACCCAGTACTTC
TRBV6-5	.	TRBD1	TRBJ1-2	CASRPRDRLNYGYTF	TGTGCCAGCAGGCCACGGGACAGGTTAAACTATGGCTACACCTTC
TRBV27	.	TRBD1	TRBJ2-5	CASSFIGGGETQYF	TGTGCCAGCAGTTTCATAGGGGGCGGGGAGACCCAGTACTTC
TRBV30	.	.	TRBJ1-2	CAWMPLAGMGYYGYTF	TGTGCCTGGATGCCCCTGGCAGGGATGGGCTACTATGGCTACACCTTC